This T cell receptor (beta chain) was found in a study of T cells of healthy individuals. From the 5' RACE reads, TCRdb called clonotypes with MiXCR, one entry per CDR3 protein. This table has about 53,000 distinct CDR3 sequences, roughly 15% appearing once. This clonotype qualifies as medium-sized. The CDR3 runs to 13 residues. The V gene end was trimmed by 5 bases and the J gene end by 7 bases; junction bases not matched to a gene: 6. Germline-derived CDR1 and CDR2 are DFQATT and SNEGSKA (reference sequence). The receptor was derived from a human donor in good health. The gene calls are TRBV20-1 and TRBJ2-7; 12 bases fit TRBD2. The CDR3 sequence: CSAWTSGKDEQYF. In nucleotides, the CDR3 is TGCAGTGCTTGGACTAGCGGGAAGGATGAGCAGTACTTC.